The T cell receptor (beta chain) described here comes from a study of cytomegalovirus exposure and HLA in healthy donors. Some clones are missing from TCRdb's copy, which holds only in-frame ones; the method was immunoSEQ multiplex PCR. The table shows approximately 230,000 clones, with roughly 87% occurring only once. To note about this clone: No antigen is known for it.

Study findings and constraints: The study flagged fewer than 200 TCR beta chains as cytomegalovirus-associated.

The donors were part of the roughly 120-subject validation cohort, which stood apart from the approximately 630-subject first cohort. The source of this sequence is a man between 18 and 29 years old in good health and CMV-seropositive. The sample taken for sequencing was PBMCs.

The CDR3 DNA is TGTGCCAGCAGTTACTCGCAGGGGAGGGACGGGGAGCTGTTTTTT. This gives the protein CASSYSQGRDGELFF. The rearrangement joins TRBV6-5 to TRBJ2-2, with D possibly matching TRBD2 (7 bases). With 0 bases removed from V and 7 bases from J, the gap between germline ends came to 12 bases. The CDR3 spans 15 residues. CDR1 MNHEY and CDR2 SVGAGI come from the germline V gene.